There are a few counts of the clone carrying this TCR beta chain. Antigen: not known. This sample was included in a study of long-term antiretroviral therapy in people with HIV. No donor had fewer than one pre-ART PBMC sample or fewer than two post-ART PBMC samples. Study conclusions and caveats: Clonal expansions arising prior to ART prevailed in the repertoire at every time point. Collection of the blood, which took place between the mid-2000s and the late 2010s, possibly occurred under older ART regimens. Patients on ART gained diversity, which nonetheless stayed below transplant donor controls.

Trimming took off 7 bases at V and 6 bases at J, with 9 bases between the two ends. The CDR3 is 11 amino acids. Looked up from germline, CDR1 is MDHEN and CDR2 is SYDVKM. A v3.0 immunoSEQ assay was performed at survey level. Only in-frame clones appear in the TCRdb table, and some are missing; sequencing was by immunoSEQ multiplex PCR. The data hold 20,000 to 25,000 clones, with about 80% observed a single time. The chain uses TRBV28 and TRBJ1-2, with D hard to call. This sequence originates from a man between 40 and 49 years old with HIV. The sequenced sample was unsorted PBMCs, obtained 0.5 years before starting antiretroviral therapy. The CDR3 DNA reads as TGTGCCAGCAACCCGGGGAATGGCTACACCTTC. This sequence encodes CASNPGNGYTF.